This TCR beta chain was captured by sequencing in a study of early T cells in non-severe SARS-CoV-2 infection. Study-wide findings and caveats: Reliance on VDJdb matching favored anti-spike CD8 responses; private and CD4 specificities were missed.

Individual cDNA molecules received unique molecular identifiers during library preparation. TCRdb re-called the 5' RACE reads with MiXCR, one entry per CDR3 protein. The repertoire holds roughly 120,000 distinct CDR3 sequences, with roughly 12% as singletons. CDR1 DFQATT and CDR2 SNEGSKA come from the germline V gene (reference sequence). The CDR3 extends over 14 amino acids. Between the trimmed V and J ends, which lost 1 base and 6 bases, there was a span of 15 bases. With regard to this clonotype: What it binds is unknown.

The chain uses TRBV20-1 and TRBJ1-1; D uncertain. The sequence came from an adult who was a healthcare worker with PCR-confirmed SARS-CoV-2 infection or an uninfected control (not recorded which). This sample comprised whole blood, obtained at baseline. CDR3 sequence reads: CSARGVELFAEAFF. DNA for the CDR3: TGCAGTGCTAGAGGAGTGGAGCTATTCGCTGAAGCTTTCTTT.